The 29 T cell receptor beta chains listed next were all sequenced from one sample in a study of molecular identifiers for immune sequencing clone quantification. TCRdb re-analysed the PCR reads in MiXCR, keeping a single row per CDR3 protein. The data hold under 600,000 distinct CDR3 sequences, with about 22% observed a single time. Sequenced input: naive CD8+ T cells from blood, with Jurkat cell RNA spiked in. Sample subset: FACS-sorted CD8+CD4-CCR7+CD45RA+ naive T cells. These TCRs come from a human donor in good health. Some libraries in this study had Jurkat cell RNA spiked in.

This clonotype was found a few times. The genes are TRBV15 and TRBJ2-7; perhaps TRBD1 as D (6 bases). The CDR3 totals 15 residues. Germline values: CDR1 LNHNV, CDR2 YYDKDF (reference sequence). V lost 2 bases and J 3 bases, leaving 14 bases between the germline ends. CDR3 loop: CATSRQTGYHYEQYF. In DNA form, the CDR3 reads TGTGCCACCAGCAGACAAACAGGGTACCACTACGAGCAGTACTTC.

This clonotype was counted a few times. The chain has TRBV6-5 and TRBJ1-1, with 8 bases aligning to TRBD1. The CDR3 loop spans 14 amino acids. Germline-derived CDR1 and CDR2 are MNHEY and SVGAGI. With V trimmed by 5 bases and J by 1 base, 3 bases remained unmatched. The CDR3: CASSPGGANTEAFF. CDR3 coding DNA: TGTGCCAGCAGTCCAGGGGGCGCGAACACTGAAGCTTTCTTT.

This clonotype was observed at least ten times. The rearrangement joins TRBV20-1 to TRBJ2-3, with a weak D call TRBD2 (6 bases). The CDR3 is 18 amino acids. Trimming pared 4 bases from V and 1 base from J, leaving 24 bases between. Germline values: CDR1 DFQATT, CDR2 SNEGSKA (reference sequence). The CDR3 DNA sequence: TGCAGTGCTATGGGGCTCACGGGAGTAGTGTTTCGCACAGATACGCAGTATTTT. It translates to CSAMGLTGVVFRTDTQYF.

This chain uses TRBV11-2 with TRBJ2-2; TRBD1 is a possible D gene (6 bases). V shed 0 bases and J shed 0 bases, with 17 bases lying between them. This CDR3 is built from 19 residues. CDR1 SGHAT and CDR2 FQNNGV come from the germline V gene. This CDR3 is CASSLDGTPGTPNTGELFF. CDR3 coding DNA: TGTGCCAGCAGCTTAGATGGTACTCCCGGGACACCGAACACCGGGGAGCTGTTTTTT.

This clonotype was picked up many times. V gene TRBV6-2 or TRBV6-3 combines with J gene TRBJ1-1; no reliable D call. Trimming stripped 5 bases from V and 7 bases from J, with 8 bases between. The CDR3 extends over 11 amino acids. Per germline, CDR1 MNHEY and CDR2 SVGEGT. The CDR3 region is CASSRRDEAFF. CDR3 nucleotides: TGTGCCAGCAGTCGGCGAGATGAAGCTTTCTTT.

The sample holds one count of this clonotype. Compared with germline, one end of the junction differs, possibly owing to a read error. The rearrangement joins TRBV2 to TRBJ2-4, with 10 positions matching TRBD2. Germline lookup yields CDR1 SNHLY and CDR2 FYNNEI. The CDR3 is 19 residues long. The CDR3 DNA reads as TGTGCCAGCAGCGAGATAGCTAGCGGGGGAGAAGTAGCCAAAGACATTCAGTACTTC. Its protein is CASSEIASGGEVAKDIQYF.

In the case of this clonotype: This may stem from a read error, because a much larger clone lies one nucleotide away. The V gene is TRBV6-2 or TRBV6-3, the J gene TRBJ1-1, with D unclear. This CDR3 comprises 13 residues. Germline V gene lookup returns CDR1 MNHEY and CDR2 SVGEGT. Deletions cut 3 bases from V and 0 bases from J, with 5 bases between. The CDR3 region has the DNA TGTGCCAGCAGTTATGTTGTGAACACTGAAGCTTTCTTT. This gives the protein CASSYVVNTEAFF.

The chain employs TRBV7-3 and TRBJ2-5, with 11 bases that match TRBD2. This CDR3 region has 18 residues. The V gene end was trimmed by 5 bases and the J gene end by 2 bases; junction bases not matched to a gene: 13. Germline values: CDR1 SGHTA, CDR2 FQGTGA. CDR3 sequence: CASSPYPTSGSLQETQYF. The CDR3 DNA sequence: TGTGCCAGCAGCCCCTACCCCACTAGCGGGAGCCTTCAAGAGACCCAGTACTTC.

With respect to this clonotype: Just one base apart from a much larger clone, this may be a read error. No conserved phenylalanine or tryptophan is present at the end of the CDR3, so a read error is the likely explanation. The CDR3: CASGLPRPRSWYGYTL. DNA for the CDR3: TGTGCTAGTGGTTTGCCCCGACCCCGAAGTTGGTATGGCTACACCCTC. This chain uses TRBV12-5 with TRBJ1-2; D uncertain. Trimming shortened V by 2 bases and J by 5 bases, and 18 bases separated the two germline ends. This CDR3 is 16 amino acids long. The V gene's germline CDR1 is LGHNT and CDR2 FRNRAP.

This clonotype was found many times. This chain connects TRBV7-6 to TRBJ2-7; D not resolved. V lost 2 bases and J lost 1, with 6 bases in between. Germline V gene sequence: CDR1 SGHVS, CDR2 FNYEAQ. This CDR3 contains 13 residues. The CDR3 sequence is CASSLSASYEQYF. CDR3 DNA: TGTGCCAGCAGCTTATCTGCGTCCTACGAGCAGTACTTC.

Comment on this clonotype: It may be a read error: a sequence one base away is much more abundant. V is TRBV7-9 and J is TRBJ2-3; 13 bases line up with TRBD2. The CDR3 has 17 amino acids. Germline V lookup: CDR1 SEHNR, CDR2 FQNEAQ (reference sequence). With V trimmed by 5 bases and J by 8 bases, 13 bases remained unmatched. The CDR3: CASSRDVWTSGGSTQYF. The DNA of the CDR3 is TGTGCCAGCAGCCGGGACGTGTGGACTAGCGGGGGTTCTACGCAGTATTTT. Looking up the rest from reference TRBV7-9 and TRBJ2-3 gives the full variable domain: DTGVSQNPRHKITKRGQNVTFRCDPISEHNRLYWYRQTLGQGPEFLTYFQNEAQLEKSRLLSDRFSAERPKGSFSTLEIQRTEQGDSAMYLCASSRDVWTSGGSTQYFGPGTRLTVL.

To note about this clonotype: This may arise from a read error, as a much more abundant clone is one base away. The gene calls are TRBV7-6 and TRBJ2-3; the D gene is possibly TRBD1 (6 bases). V lost 5 bases, J lost 0 bases, and 15 bases lay in between. Germline lookup yields CDR1 SGHVS and CDR2 FNYEAQ. The CDR3 runs 16 residues. In DNA, the CDR3 is TGTGCCAGCAGCCAGGGGTTCGGGGTCAGCACAGATACGCAGTATTTT. Its translation: CASSQGFGVSTDTQYF.

There are many counts of this clonotype. The chain has TRBV6-5 and TRBJ2-7; D uncertain. In germline, CDR1 is MNHEY, CDR2 SVGAGI. The CDR3 covers 13 residues. Trimming took 2 bases from V and 3 from J, leaving 8 bases between them. The DNA for the CDR3 is TGTGCCAGCAGTTACGAGAAGGACTACGAGCAGTACTTC. The encoded protein is CASSYEKDYEQYF.

The J gene is TRBJ1-5, the V gene TRBV6-2 or TRBV6-3; no reliable D call. There are 16 residues in the CDR3. Between the trimmed V and J ends, which lost 4 bases and 0 bases, there was a span of 13 bases. The germline gives CDR1 MNHEY, CDR2 SVGEGT. CDR3 loop: CASSSPGLSSNQPQHF. In nucleotides, the CDR3 is TGTGCCAGCAGTTCGCCAGGACTGAGTAGCAATCAGCCCCAGCATTTT.

A single count supports this clonotype. This sequence may be a read error, since a much larger clone differs from it by one base. The chain employs TRBV4-3 and TRBJ2-1; no reliable D call. The CDR3 consists of 13 residues. Germline V gene sequence: CDR1 LGHNA, CDR2 YSLEER. In DNA, the CDR3 is TGCGCCAGCAGCCCTGGGCCCGGCGGCGAGCAGCTCTTC. Protein sequence: CASSPGPGGEQLF.

This clonotype has a count of ten or more. J is TRBJ2-3 and V is TRBV30; no reliable D call. The V end lost 2 bases, the J end lost 8 bases, and 5 bases lay between the germline ends. The CDR3 sequence is 10 residues long. Germline V gene sequence: CDR1 GTSNPN, CDR2 SVGIG (reference sequence). The DNA for the CDR3 is TGTGCCTGGAGTATGGGTACGCAGTATTTT. Amino acid sequence: CAWSMGTQYF.

Notes on this clonotype: A much larger clone lies one base from this, so it may be a read error. J is TRBJ2-3 and V is TRBV12-3 or TRBV12-4, with TRBD2 matching 11 bases. The CDR3 runs 15 residues. J was trimmed by 6 bases and V by 0 bases; bases with no gene match: 2. CDR3 protein: CASSLAGLAVDTQYF. CDR3 nucleotides: TGTGCCAGCAGTTTAGCGGGACTAGCGGTGGATACGCAGTATTTT.

This clonotype was seen many times. The chain employs TRBV6-5 and TRBJ2-7; D is perhaps TRBD2 (5 bases). In germline, CDR1 is MNHEY, CDR2 SVGAGI. The CDR3 runs 13 residues. V was cut by 2 bases and J by 5 bases, with 10 bases left in between. The CDR3 sequence: CASSYTGNDEQYF. The CDR3 coding sequence is TGTGCCAGCAGTTACACGGGGAACGACGAGCAGTACTTC.

This clonotype was found many times. CDR3: CASSQDGGGGNQPQHF. DNA of the CDR3: TGCGCCAGCAGCCAAGATGGGGGGGGCGGCAATCAGCCCCAGCATTTT. This chain joins TRBV4-1 and TRBJ1-5; a possible D gene is TRBD1 (6 bases). CDR1 is MGHRA, CDR2 YSYEKL, per germline. V lost 0 bases, J lost 2 bases, and 11 bases lay in between. The CDR3 runs 16 residues.

The rearrangement uses TRBV27 and TRBJ2-7; perhaps D is TRBD1 or TRBD2 (5 bases each). The CDR3 is 17 amino acids. Per the germline V gene, CDR1 is MNHEY and CDR2 is SMNVEV (reference sequence). The V end was cut by 5 bases, the J end by 0 bases, with 20 bases between. In DNA form, the CDR3 reads TGTGCCAGCAGTCTCTCACCCGGGACCGCGCTCTCCTACGAGCAGTACTTC. This encodes CASSLSPGTALSYEQYF.

The table lists this clonotype with many counts. The rearrangement uses TRBV6-5 and TRBJ2-3; 11 nucleotides align to TRBD2. The CDR3 totals 18 residues. Trimming took 5 bases from V and 2 from J; bases not matched to a gene: 12. CDR1 is MNHEY, CDR2 SVGAGI, per germline. The CDR3 reads CASSPLVGSGGATDTQYF. CDR3 DNA sequence: TGTGCCAGCAGTCCCCTGGTGGGTAGCGGGGGGGCCACAGATACGCAGTATTTT.

This clonotype was recorded many times. V gene TRBV27 combines with J gene TRBJ2-7; no clear D gene. Germline V CDR1 and CDR2: MNHEY, SMNVEV (reference sequence). The germline V and J ends were trimmed by 4 bases and 3 bases, with 10 bases remaining between them. This CDR3 comprises 13 residues. CDR3 sequence (DNA): TGTGCCAGCAGTTCTGCTCAAAGCTACGAGCAGTACTTC. Residues: CASSSAQSYEQYF.

Details on this clonotype: This may be a read error: a much more frequent sequence differs by one nucleotide. CDR3 in DNA: TGTGCCAGCAGTTACTCGACTAGCGGGAGGGGATCAACAGGTACGCAGTATTTT. It specifies CASSYSTSGRGSTGTQYF. The chain employs TRBV6-2 or TRBV6-3 and TRBJ2-3; 14 bases map to TRBD2. The CDR3 spans 18 residues. Germline V gene sequence: CDR1 MNHEY, CDR2 SVGEGT.

There are a few counts of this clonotype. CDR3 sequence: CASSPLGGATDTQYF. As DNA, the CDR3 is TGTGCCAGCAGTCCTCTCGGGGGAGCCACAGATACGCAGTATTTT. The chain joins TRBV6-2 or TRBV6-3 to TRBJ2-3, with D tentatively TRBD2 (6 bases). CDR3 size: 15 residues. Germline values: CDR1 MNHEY, CDR2 SVGEGT. With 5 bases removed from V and 2 bases from J, the gap between germline ends came to 14 bases.

The sample holds a few counts of this clonotype. DNA of the CDR3: TGTGCCAGCAGCCCGACAGGTCCCTATGGCTACACCTTC. Protein sequence: CASSPTGPYGYTF. This chain connects TRBV12-3 or TRBV12-4 to TRBJ1-2, with a tentative D call TRBD1 (6 bases). The length of the CDR3 is 13 residues. V lost 6 bases and J lost 4, with 12 bases in between.

This chain uses TRBV7-9 with TRBJ2-3; D is uncertain. The CDR3 runs 16 residues. The germline gives CDR1 SEHNR, CDR2 FQNEAQ (reference sequence). V was trimmed by 1 base and J by 2 bases, leaving 13 bases between them. In DNA, the CDR3 is TGTGCCAGCAGCTTAGGGTTTGGGGAAACCACAGATACGCAGTATTTT. Translating gives CASSLGFGETTDTQYF. Supplemented by reference TRBV7-9 and TRBJ2-3, the full variable domain reads DTGVSQNPRHKITKRGQNVTFRCDPISEHNRLYWYRQTLGQGPEFLTYFQNEAQLEKSRLLSDRFSAERPKGSFSTLEIQRTEQGDSAMYLCASSLGFGETTDTQYFGPGTRLTVL.

This chain joins TRBV27 and TRBJ1-1; perhaps TRBD1 as D (6 bases). The germline V and J ends were trimmed by 5 bases and 11 bases, with 18 bases remaining between them. CDR1 and CDR2 (germline): MNHEY, SMNVEV (reference sequence). This CDR3 spans 13 amino acids. CDR3 amino acids: CASSPSTGLGAFF. Written as DNA, the CDR3 is TGTGCCAGCAGTCCCTCGACAGGTCTTGGGGCTTTCTTT.

To note about this clonotype: Given the absence of the conserved phenylalanine or tryptophan at the CDR3 end, a read error is likely. The rearrangement joins TRBV6-1 to TRBJ2-3, with D maybe TRBD2 (6 bases). Trimming removed 7 bases at V and 4 bases at J, with 15 bases between. From germline, CDR1 is MNHNS and CDR2 SASEGT. The CDR3 runs 14 residues. The CDR3 DNA sequence: TGTGCCAGCAAACCGGGACTTTACCCAGATACGCAGTATTCT. The encoded protein is CASKPGLYPDTQYS.

The chain couples TRBV10-1 to TRBJ2-1, with 10 bases fitting TRBD2. The CDR3 has 17 amino acids. The V gene end was trimmed by 3 bases and the J gene end by 1 base; junction bases not matched to a gene: 6. Germline values: CDR1 WNHNN, CDR2 SYGVQD (reference sequence). This chain's CDR3 is CASSEAGGHSSYNEQFF. CDR3 in DNA: TGCGCCAGCAGTGAAGCGGGGGGGCATTCTTCCTACAATGAGCAGTTCTTC.